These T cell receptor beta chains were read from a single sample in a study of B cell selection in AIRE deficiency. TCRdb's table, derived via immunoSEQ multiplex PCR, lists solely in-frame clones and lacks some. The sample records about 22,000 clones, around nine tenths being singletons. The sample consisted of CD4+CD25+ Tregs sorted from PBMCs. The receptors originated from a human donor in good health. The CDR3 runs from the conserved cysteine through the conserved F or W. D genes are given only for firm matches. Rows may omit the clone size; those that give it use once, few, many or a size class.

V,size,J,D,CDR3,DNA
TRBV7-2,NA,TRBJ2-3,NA,CASSLGGAGTDTQYF,TGTGCCAGCAGCTTAGGGGGGGCCGGCACAGATACGCAGTATTTT
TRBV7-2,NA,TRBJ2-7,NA,CASSLALAVAYEQYF,TGTGCCAGCAGCTTAGCGCTAGCTGTGGCGTACGAGCAGTACTTC
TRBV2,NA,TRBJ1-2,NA,CASNPPGSYGYTF,TGTGCCAGCAACCCGCCGGGAAGCTATGGCTACACCTTC
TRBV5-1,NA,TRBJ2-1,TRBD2,CASSFVAIAGVGNEQFF,TGCGCCAGCAGCTTCGTCGCCATAGCGGGAGTGGGTAATGAGCAGTTCTTC
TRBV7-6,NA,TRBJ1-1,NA,CASSPKGGHTEAFF,TGTGCCAGCAGCCCTAAGGGGGGGCACACTGAAGCTTTCTTT
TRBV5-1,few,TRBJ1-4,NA,CASSPLARGEKLFF,TGCGCCAGCAGCCCCCTGGCCAGGGGAGAAAAACTGTTTTTT
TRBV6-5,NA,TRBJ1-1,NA,CASSYDGGTEAFF,TGTGCCAGCAGTTACGACGGGGGCACTGAAGCTTTCTTT
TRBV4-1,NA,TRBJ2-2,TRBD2,CASSQEGRANTGELFF,TGCGCCAGCAGCCAAGAAGGGAGGGCGAACACCGGGGAGCTGTTTTTT
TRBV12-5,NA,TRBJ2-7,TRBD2,CASGLVSGGQGKGLAGEEQYF,TGTGCTAGTGGTTTGGTAAGTGGGGGACAGGGGAAGGGACTAGCGGGAGAGGAGCAGTACTTC
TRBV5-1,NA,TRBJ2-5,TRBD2,CASSSKVLAGGETQYF,TGCGCCAGCAGCTCTAAGGTACTAGCGGGAGGCGAGACCCAGTACTTC
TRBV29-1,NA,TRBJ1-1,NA,CSVEEWWGGAFF,TGCAGCGTTGAAGAGTGGTGGGGAGGAGCTTTCTTT
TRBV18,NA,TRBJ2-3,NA,CASSPRPGTRVAQYF,TGTGCCAGCTCACCACGACCCGGAACGAGGGTCGCGCAGTATTTT
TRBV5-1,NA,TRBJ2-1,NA,CASSLPAPGLTSYNEQFF,TGCGCCAGCAGCTTACCGGCCCCCGGACTAACCTCCTACAATGAGCAGTTCTTC
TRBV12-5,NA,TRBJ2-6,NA,CASGFPRLDRDWRISGANVLTF,TGTGCTAGTGGTTTCCCCCGTCTCGACCGGGACTGGAGGATCTCTGGGGCCAACGTCCTGACTTTC
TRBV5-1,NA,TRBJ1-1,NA,CASSLGGFTEAFF,TGCGCCAGCAGCTTGGGTGGGTTCACTGAAGCTTTCTTT
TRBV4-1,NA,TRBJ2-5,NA,CASSQRGEGRTAETQYF,TGCGCCAGCAGCCAAAGGGGGGAAGGACGGACAGCGGAGACCCAGTACTTC
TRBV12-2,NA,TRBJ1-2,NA,CASRLAENYGYTF,TGTGCAAGTCGCTTAGCAGAGAACTATGGCTACACCTTC
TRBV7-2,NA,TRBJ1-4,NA,CASSAVFNEKLFF,TGTGCCAGCTCGGCGGTTTTTAATGAAAAACTGTTTTTT
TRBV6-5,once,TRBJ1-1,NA,CASSWGGNTEAFF,TGTGCCAGCAGTTGGGGGGGGAACACTGAAGCTTTCTTT
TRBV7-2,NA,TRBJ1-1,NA,CASSLENWGPEAFF,TGTGCCAGCAGCTTAGAAAACTGGGGGCCTGAAGCTTTCTTT
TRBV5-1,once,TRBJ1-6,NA,CASSLVPDNSPLHF,TGCGCCAGCAGCTTGGTCCCGGACAATTCACCCCTCCACTTT
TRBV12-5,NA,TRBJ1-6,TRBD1,CASGSTGALYNSPLHF,TGTGCTAGTGGATCGACAGGGGCCCTCTATAATTCACCCCTCCACTTT
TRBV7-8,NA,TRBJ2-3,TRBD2,CASSRGGSADTQYF,TGTGCCAGCAGCCGGGGCGGGAGCGCAGATACGCAGTATTTT
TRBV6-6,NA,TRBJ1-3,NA,CASSSQIPIGNTIYF,TGTGCCAGCAGTAGCCAGATCCCTATAGGAAACACCATATATTTT
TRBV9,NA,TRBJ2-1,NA,CASSPYGGVDEQFF,TGTGCCAGCAGCCCCTACGGAGGGGTTGATGAGCAGTTCTTC
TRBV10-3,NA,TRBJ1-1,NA,CAIRFRGGNTEAFF,TGTGCCATCCGTTTTCGGGGGGGAAACACTGAAGCTTTCTTT
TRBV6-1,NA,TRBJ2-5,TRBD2,CASSVLSGGIQETQYF,TGTGCCAGCAGTGTCCTTAGCGGGGGGATCCAAGAGACCCAGTACTTC
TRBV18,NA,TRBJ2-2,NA,CASSPLGATNTGELFF,TGTGCCAGCTCACCTCTGGGGGCTACGAACACCGGGGAGCTGTTTTTT
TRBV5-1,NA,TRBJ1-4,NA,CASSLSETGYEKLFF,TGCGCCAGCAGCTTGTCCGAGACAGGATACGAAAAACTGTTTTTT
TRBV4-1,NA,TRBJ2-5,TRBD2,CASSQLGLAGEKETQYF,TGCGCCAGCAGCCAGTTGGGACTAGCGGGCGAAAAAGAGACCCAGTACTTC
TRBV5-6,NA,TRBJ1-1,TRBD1,CASSYLSGTGRYMNTEAFF,TGTGCCAGCAGCTATTTATCCGGGACAGGGCGATACATGAACACTGAAGCTTTCTTT
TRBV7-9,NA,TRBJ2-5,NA,CASSLGWGQGGETQYF,TGTGCCAGCAGCTTAGGGTGGGGCCAGGGGGGAGAGACCCAGTACTTC
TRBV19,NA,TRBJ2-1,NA,CASSIGRFGQPSYNEQFF,TGTGCCAGTAGTATAGGGCGTTTCGGCCAACCCTCCTACAATGAGCAGTTCTTC
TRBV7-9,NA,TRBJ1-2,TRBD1,CASSLAGTGDGYTF,TGTGCCAGCAGCTTAGCAGGGACAGGGGACGGCTACACCTTC
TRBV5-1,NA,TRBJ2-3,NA,CASSSLGGTDTQYF,TGCGCCAGCAGTAGTCTAGGAGGGACAGATACGCAGTATTTT
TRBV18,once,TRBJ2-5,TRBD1,CASSPGTGKETQYF,TGTGCCAGCTCCCCCGGGACAGGAAAAGAGACCCAGTACTTC